The rows below give T cell receptor beta chains drawn from one sample of a study of neoadjuvant anti-PD-1 for oral cavity cancer. Clones were sequenced by immunoSEQ multiplex PCR, and TCRdb holds only the in-frame ones, with some missing. The profile shows under 15,000 clones, about 71% of them singletons. Here the sequenced sample was PBMCs, taken after nivolumab (anti-PD-1) treatment. The receptors originated from a person between 40 and 79 years old with oral cavity squamous cell carcinoma. CDR3s include the opening cysteine and the closing phenylalanine or tryptophan. A D gene is named only where the DNA matches it firmly.

J: TRBJ2-1; V: TRBV7-8; D: .; CDR3: CASSLGAGNEQFF
J: TRBJ1-1; V: TRBV13; D: .; CDR3: CASSLLGQGTEAFF
J: TRBJ1-2; V: TRBV10-3; D: .; CDR3: CAISGGTKDYGYTF
J: TRBJ2-2; V: TRBV5-1; D: .; CDR3: CASSLVETANTGELFF
J: TRBJ1-2; V: TRBV10-3; D: TRBD1; CDR3: CAISEDRGYGYTF
J: TRBJ2-7; V: TRBV7-3; D: TRBD1; CDR3: CASSLTVGDSYEQYF
J: TRBJ1-2; V: TRBV6-4; D: .; CDR3: CASSDPRGGRGYTF
J: TRBJ1-3; V: TRBV9; D: .; CDR3: CASSVGSVWGGNTIYF
J: TRBJ2-7; V: TRBV2; D: .; CDR3: CATEPDGSSYEQYF
J: TRBJ1-4; V: TRBV15; D: .; CDR3: CATRESLNEKLFF
J: TRBJ2-7; V: TRBV29-1; D: .; CDR3: CSVEGTDSYEQYF
J: TRBJ2-7; V: TRBV4-1; D: TRBD2; CDR3: CASGRPTLAGDSYEQYF